Listed below are T cell receptor beta chains from one sample, sequenced in a study of T-cell memory formation after mild COVID-19. Via MiXCR, TCRdb re-called the 5' RACE reads, giving one row per CDR3 protein. The sample consists of over 450,000 distinct CDR3 sequences, about a fifth of them appearing once. The sequenced sample was PBMCs or a T cell subset sorted from them (not recorded which). These receptors all come from an adult woman who had mild COVID-19 (a few samples of this study predate the infection). Cell type and time point are not known. Both conserved end residues are part of each CDR3. Fields, in order: clone size, V gene, D gene, J gene, CDR3 protein, CDR3 DNA. The D gene is left open where the match is weak. Clone size is stated in some rows and not others, as once, few, many or a class when expanded.

NA	TRBV7-9	NA	TRBJ2-7	CASSTSTEGNNLEQYF	TGTGCCAGCAGCACCTCCACAGAGGGTAACAATCTCGAGCAGTACTTC
few	TRBV15	TRBD2	TRBJ2-1	CATGAGGAYNEQFF	TGTGCCACCGGGGCGGGAGGGGCCTACAATGAGCAGTTCTTC
few	TRBV21-1	NA	TRBJ2-7	CASSLVPGDRDDSYEQYF	TGTGCCAGCAGCTTAGTACCGGGGGACAGGGACGACTCCTACGAGCAGTACTTC
many	TRBV5-1	TRBD1	TRBJ2-7	CASSLGQGNYEQYF	TGCGCCAGCAGCTTGGGACAGGGAAACTACGAGCAGTACTTC
few	TRBV30	TRBD2	TRBJ2-1	CAWTSGRATEQFF	TGTGCCTGGACTAGCGGGAGGGCCACCGAGCAGTTCTTC
few	TRBV24-1	NA	TRBJ2-3	CATSDLPRRATDTQYF	TGTGCCACCAGTGACCTCCCGCGAAGGGCCACAGATACGCAGTATTTT
NA	TRBV5-4	TRBD1	TRBJ2-1	CASSDRGQGSYNEQFF	TGTGCCAGCAGCGACAGGGGGCAAGGCTCCTACAATGAGCAGTTCTTC
NA	TRBV11-2	TRBD1	TRBJ2-7	CASSLLGQGVGEQYF	TGTGCCAGCAGCTTACTCGGACAGGGTGTGGGCGAGCAGTACTTC
NA	TRBV5-6	NA	TRBJ2-7	CASSEEGWSYEQYF	TGTGCCAGCAGCGAGGAGGGATGGTCCTACGAGCAGTACTTC
NA	TRBV18	TRBD2	TRBJ2-1	CASSPAGGPDEQFF	TGTGCCAGCTCACCGGCGGGGGGGCCGGATGAGCAGTTCTTC
NA	TRBV20-1	TRBD1	TRBJ2-5	CSARTGTGEETQYF	TGCAGTGCTAGAACCGGGACAGGGGAAGAGACCCAGTACTTC
NA	TRBV11-2	TRBD2	TRBJ2-1	CASSLLAAGGGGSYNEQFF	TGTGCCAGCAGCTTACTGGCGGCGGGAGGTGGGGGCTCTTACAATGAGCAGTTCTTC
many	TRBV15	NA	TRBJ2-5	CATSRGLSQETQYF	TGTGCCACCAGCAGGGGACTGAGCCAAGAGACCCAGTACTTC
NA	TRBV7-3	TRBD2	TRBJ2-1	CASSLVAGTSGTKQFF	TGTGCCAGCAGCTTAGTTGCTGGGACTAGCGGGACGAAGCAGTTCTTC
few	TRBV7-6	NA	TRBJ1-4	CASSLWLENEKLFF	TGTGCCAGCAGCTTATGGCTAGAGAATGAAAAACTGTTTTTT
NA	TRBV5-6	TRBD2	TRBJ2-3	CASSPGGGATDTQYF	TGTGCCAGCAGCCCCGGCGGGGGGGCCACAGATACGCAGTATTTT
few	TRBV7-9	NA	TRBJ2-7	CASSLAAESYEQYF	TGTGCCAGCAGCTTAGCGGCAGAGTCCTACGAGCAGTACTTC
NA	TRBV30	NA	TRBJ1-4	CAWTKMGFGNEKLFF	TGTGCCTGGACGAAAATGGGGTTCGGTAATGAAAAACTGTTTTTT
NA	TRBV5-6	NA	TRBJ2-1	CASSWGAGVGGNEQFF	TGTGCCAGCAGCTGGGGGGCGGGAGTCGGCGGGAATGAGCAGTTCTTC
NA	TRBV7-8	TRBD1	TRBJ1-2	CASSEDRGRRYGYTF	TGTGCCAGCAGCGAGGACAGGGGGCGTCGCTATGGCTACACCTTC
NA	TRBV19	TRBD2	TRBJ2-1	CASSIGTSGYNEQFF	TGTGCCAGTAGTATTGGGACTAGCGGATACAATGAGCAGTTCTTC
many	TRBV7-6	NA	TRBJ2-7	CASSLVLGGRAQYF	TGTGCCAGCAGCTTAGTTCTGGGCGGTCGAGCACAGTACTTC
NA	TRBV3-1	NA	TRBJ2-1	CASSPSKGNYNEQFF	TGTGCCAGCAGCCCCTCGAAGGGCAACTACAATGAGCAGTTCTTC
NA	TRBV14	NA	TRBJ2-7	CASSGADYEQYF	TGTGCCAGCAGTGGGGCGGACTACGAGCAGTACTTC
few	TRBV12-3/TRBV12-4	NA	TRBJ1-2	CASSPGSPYGYTF	TGTGCCAGCAGCCCCGGGTCACCCTATGGCTACACCTTC
few	TRBV5-1	NA	TRBJ2-7	CASSLTFRGSYEQYF	TGCGCCAGCAGCTTGACTTTTCGGGGCTCCTACGAGCAGTACTTC
NA	TRBV5-5	NA	TRBJ2-1	CASSSSRETYNEQFF	TGTGCCAGCAGCTCAAGCCGAGAGACCTACAATGAGCAGTTCTTC